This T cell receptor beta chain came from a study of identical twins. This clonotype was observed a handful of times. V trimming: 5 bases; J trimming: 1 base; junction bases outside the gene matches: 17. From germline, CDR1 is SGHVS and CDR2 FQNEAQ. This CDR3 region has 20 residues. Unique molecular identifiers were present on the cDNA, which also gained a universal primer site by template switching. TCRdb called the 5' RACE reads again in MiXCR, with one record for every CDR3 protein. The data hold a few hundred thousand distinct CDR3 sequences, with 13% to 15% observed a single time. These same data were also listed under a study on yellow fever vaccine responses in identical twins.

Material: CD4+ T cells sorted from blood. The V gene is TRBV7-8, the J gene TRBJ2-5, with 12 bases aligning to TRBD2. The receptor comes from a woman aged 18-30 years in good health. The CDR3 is CASSPPTSGSVALLQETQYF. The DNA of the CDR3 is TGTGCCAGCAGCCCCCCGACTAGCGGGAGTGTAGCACTCCTCCAAGAGACCCAGTACTTC. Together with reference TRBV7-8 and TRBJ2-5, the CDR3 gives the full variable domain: GAGVSQSPRYKVAKRGQDVALRCDPISGHVSLFWYQQALGQGPEFLTYFQNEAQLDKSGLPSDRFFAERPEGSVSTLKIQRTQQEDSAVYLCASSPPTSGSVALLQETQYFGPGTRLLVL.